The 18 T cell receptor beta chains given below trace back to one sample, sequenced in a study of cytomegalovirus exposure and HLA in healthy donors. Primers for the PCR totalled 60 Vbeta and 13 Jbeta. Assay used: immunoSEQ multiplex PCR; TCRdb lists only in-frame clones, some missing. The sample yields over 80,000 clones, around 79% seen once. Sequencing was carried out using PBMCs. These receptors all stem from a female donor in good health and CMV-seronegative.

Points on this clone: The conserved phenylalanine or tryptophan is not found at the CDR3 terminus, so this likely reflects a read error. It is unclear where the CDR3 begins or ends on the DNA, so no DNA is shown, and the CDR3 is as TCRdb lists it. The chain is built from TRBV14 and TRBJ1-1. Germline V gene sequence: CDR1 SGHDN, CDR2 FVKESK. The CDR3 length equals 11 residues, ends included. The CDR3 region is CASSQGNGGRC.

The V gene is TRBV7-8, the J gene TRBJ1-2; weak D call: TRBD1 (6 bases). Germline lookup yields CDR1 SGHVS and CDR2 FQNEAQ. The CDR3 totals 15 residues. V dropped 2 bases and J dropped 3 bases, with 13 bases sitting between them. CDR3 sequence (DNA): TGTGCCAGCAGCTTAATAACCCGACAGGACTATGGCTACACCTTC. Amino acid sequence: CASSLITRQDYGYTF.

This clone was seen once. The chain has TRBV25-1 and TRBJ2-5; 7 bases match TRBD1. This CDR3 region has 14 residues. CDR1 and CDR2 (germline): MGHDK, SYGVNS. V shed 7 bases, J shed 2 bases, and the junction held 7 bases outside the gene matches. For the CDR3, the DNA is TGTGCCAGCAAGAGACAGGGTTATCAAGAGACCCAGTACTTC. Translation: CASKRQGYQETQYF.

This chain links TRBV2 with TRBJ2-3; 8 bases fit TRBD1. This CDR3 is 15 amino acids long. The ends lost 6 bases at V and 0 bases at J; junction bases unmatched: 5. In germline, CDR1 is SNHLY, CDR2 FYNNEI. CDR3 loop: CASRQTGASTDTQYF. The CDR3 DNA follows: TGTGCCAGCAGACAGACAGGGGCTAGCACAGATACGCAGTATTTT.

The chain joins TRBV5-1 to TRBJ1-2; maybe TRBD1 (6 bases). CDR1 and CDR2 from the germline V gene are SGHRS and YFSETQ. V shed 3 bases and J shed 5 bases, with 11 bases lying between them. The CDR3 is made up of 13 amino acids. The CDR3 reads CASSWTTGYGYTF. CDR3 DNA sequence: TGCGCCAGCAGCTGGACCACAGGGTATGGCTACACCTTC.

The chain uses TRBV4-3 and TRBJ2-3; D not certain. The CDR3 covers 14 residues. Trimming removed 0 bases from V and 2 bases from J, with 6 bases in between. The germline V gene has CDR1 LGHNA and CDR2 YSLEER. This CDR3 reads CASSQDTYTDTQYF. CDR3 bases: TGCGCCAGCAGCCAAGACACCTACACAGATACGCAGTATTTT.

The chain is built from TRBV2 and TRBJ1-6; D call uncertain. The ends were cut back, 0 bases at V and 0 bases at J, with 9 bases in the middle. The germline V gene encodes CDR1 SNHLY and CDR2 FYNNEI. This CDR3 spans 17 amino acids. The CDR3 here is CASSEARRSSYNSPLHF. CDR3 coding DNA: TGTGCCAGCAGTGAAGCGCGACGGAGCTCCTATAATTCACCCCTCCACTTT.

This clone was detected only a few times. The rearrangement links TRBV4-1 to TRBJ1-6; D possibly corresponds to TRBD1 (6 bases). The V end was cut by 1 base, the J end by 4 bases, with 11 bases between. CDR3 length equals 16 residues. Looked up from germline, CDR1 is MGHRA and CDR2 is YSYEKL. CDR3 region: CASSQGPDRYNSPLHF. In DNA, the CDR3 is TGCGCCAGCAGCCAAGGCCCCGACAGGTATAATTCACCCCTCCACTTT.

V is TRBV6-1 and J is TRBJ2-7; a weak D match, TRBD1 (5 bases). V lost 7 bases, J lost 0 bases, and 10 bases lay in between. Germline CDR1 reads MNHNS; CDR2 reads SASEGT. There are 13 residues in the CDR3. CDR3 region: CASIRTYSYEQYF. CDR3 sequence (DNA): TGTGCCAGCATAAGGACATACTCCTACGAGCAGTACTTC.

This clone was seen just once. V usage is TRBV25-1 and J usage is TRBJ2-2, with 8 bases matching TRBD2. The CDR3 covers 16 residues. The ends lost 1 base at V and 3 bases at J; junction bases unmatched: 4. Germline assignment: CDR1 MGHDK and CDR2 SYGVNS. The CDR3 region has the DNA TGTGCCAGCAGTGAATTTACTAGCGGATACACCGGGGAGCTGTTTTTT. This sequence encodes CASSEFTSGYTGELFF.

The chain recombines TRBV27 with TRBJ2-3; 7 positions agree with TRBD1. J was trimmed by 1 base and V by 2 bases; bases with no gene match: 3. The germline V gene has CDR1 MNHEY and CDR2 SMNVEV (reference sequence). The length of the CDR3 is 15 residues. CDR3 sequence reads: CASSLKGAGTDTQYF. CDR3 nucleotide sequence: TGTGCCAGCAGTTTAAAGGGGGCGGGCACAGATACGCAGTATTTT.

This clone was observed a few times. V usage is TRBV30 and J usage is TRBJ1-5; maybe TRBD1 (5 bases). CDR3 length equals 13 residues. V was pared by 2 bases and J by 3 bases, with 8 bases between. From germline, CDR1 is GTSNPN and CDR2 SVGIG (reference sequence). In DNA, the CDR3 is TGTGCCTGGAGTCCAGGGAACAATCAGCCCCAGCATTTT. Encoded protein: CAWSPGNNQPQHF.

The chain couples TRBV19 to TRBJ1-2; 7 bases line up with TRBD1. The CDR3 is made up of 13 amino acids. Germline CDR1 and CDR2: LNHDA and SQIVND (reference sequence). Losses at the gene ends were 5 bases for V and 2 bases for J; bases not matched to a gene: 2. The CDR3, as DNA: TGTGCCAGTAGTCGGGACAGCAACTATGGCTACACCTTC. Protein product: CASSRDSNYGYTF.

This clone was seen only a few times. V and J are TRBV7-6 and TRBJ1-1; unclear D gene. The CDR3 spans 16 residues. V shed 2 bases and J shed 1 base, with 14 bases lying between them. CDR1 and CDR2 from the germline V gene are SGHVS and FNYEAQ. In nucleotides, the CDR3 is TGTGCCAGCAGCTTATCGCCCCTAGTCGGGAACACTGAAGCTTTCTTT. Residues: CASSLSPLVGNTEAFF. The full variable domain, in which reference TRBV7-6 and TRBJ1-1 provide the parts outside the CDR3, is GAGVSQSPRYKVTKRGQDVALRCDPISGHVSLYWYRQALGQGPEFLTYFNYEAQQDKSGLPNDRFSAERPEGSISTLTIQRTEQRDSAMYRCASSLSPLVGNTEAFFGQGTRLTVV.

This clone has just a few counts. The genes are TRBV6-6 and TRBJ1-1, with TRBD1 matching 8 bases. Germline CDR1 MNHNY, CDR2 SVGAGI (reference sequence). Trimming at V came to 5 bases and at J to 3 bases, leaving 11 bases not matched to a gene. This CDR3 is built from 16 residues. CDR3 sequence reads: CASSLGQGRYHTEAFF. The CDR3 DNA is TGTGCCAGCAGTCTAGGACAGGGACGGTACCACACTGAAGCTTTCTTT.

The chain combines TRBV19 with TRBJ1-4, with D possibly matching TRBD1 (5 bases). The CDR3 is 14 residues long. Germline CDR1 and CDR2: LNHDA and SQIVND (reference sequence). V lost 7 bases and J lost 6, with 15 bases in between. The CDR3 protein is CASMQGARYEKLFF. As DNA, the CDR3 is TGTGCCAGTATGCAGGGTGCCCGCTATGAAAAACTGTTTTTT.

The rearrangement uses TRBV7-9 and TRBJ2-7, with 9 nucleotides matching TRBD1. The germline CDR1 and CDR2 sequences are SEHNR and FQNEAQ (reference sequence). The CDR3 runs to 14 residues. V gave up 5 bases and J gave up 4 bases; unmatched junction bases: 6. The CDR3 nucleotides read TGTGCCAGCAGCCACGTGGGACAGGGATACGAGCAGTACTTC. It translates to CASSHVGQGYEQYF. Supplemented by reference TRBV7-9 and TRBJ2-7, the full variable domain reads DTGVSQNPRHKITKRGQNVTFRCDPISEHNRLYWYRQTLGQGPEFLTYFQNEAQLEKSRLLSDRFSAERPKGSFSTLEIQRTEQGDSAMYLCASSHVGQGYEQYFGPGTRLTVT.

The CDR3, as DNA: TGTGCCAGCAGTTTTTCAGGTTTAAGCAATCAGCCCCAGCATTTT. It specifies CASSFSGLSNQPQHF. The genes are TRBV27 and TRBJ1-5; D ambiguous. The CDR3 runs to 15 residues. In germline, CDR1 is MNHEY, CDR2 SMNVEV (reference sequence). Trimming stripped 3 bases from V and 1 base from J, with 10 bases between.